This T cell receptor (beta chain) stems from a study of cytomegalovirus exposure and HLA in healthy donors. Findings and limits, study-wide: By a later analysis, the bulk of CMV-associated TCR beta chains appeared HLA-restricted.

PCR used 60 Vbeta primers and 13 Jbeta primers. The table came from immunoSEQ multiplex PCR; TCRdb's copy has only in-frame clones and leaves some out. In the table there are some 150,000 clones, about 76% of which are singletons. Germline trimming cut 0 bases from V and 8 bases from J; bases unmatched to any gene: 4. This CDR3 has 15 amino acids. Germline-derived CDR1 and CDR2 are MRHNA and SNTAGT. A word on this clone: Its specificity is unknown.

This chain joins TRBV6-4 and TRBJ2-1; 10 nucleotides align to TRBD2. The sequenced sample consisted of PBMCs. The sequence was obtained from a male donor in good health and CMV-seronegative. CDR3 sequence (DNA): TGTGCCAGCAGTGACTCAGCGGGGGGGCCCGATGAGCAGTTCTTC. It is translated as CASSDSAGGPDEQFF.